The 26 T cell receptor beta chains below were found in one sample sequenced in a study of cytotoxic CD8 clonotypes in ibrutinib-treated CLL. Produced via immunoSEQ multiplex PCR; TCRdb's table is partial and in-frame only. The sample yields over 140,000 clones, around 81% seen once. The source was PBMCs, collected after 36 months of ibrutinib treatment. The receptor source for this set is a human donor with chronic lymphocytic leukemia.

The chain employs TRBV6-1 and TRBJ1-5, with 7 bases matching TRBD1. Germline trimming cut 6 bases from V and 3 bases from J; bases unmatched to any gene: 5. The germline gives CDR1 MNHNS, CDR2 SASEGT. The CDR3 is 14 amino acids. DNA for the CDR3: TGTGCCAGCAGAAGACAGGGAGACAATCAGCCCCAGCATTTT. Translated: CASRRQGDNQPQHF.

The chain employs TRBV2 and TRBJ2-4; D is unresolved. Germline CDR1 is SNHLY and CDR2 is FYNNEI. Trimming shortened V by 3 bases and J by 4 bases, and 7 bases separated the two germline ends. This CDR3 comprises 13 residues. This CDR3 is CASSDGVKNIQYF. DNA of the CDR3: TGTGCCAGCAGTGATGGGGTTAAAAACATTCAGTACTTC.

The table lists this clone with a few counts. In DNA, the CDR3 is TGTGCCAGCGTTCCCCGGGTTCTAGGCGGCTACACCTTC. Amino acid sequence: CASVPRVLGGYTF. V gene TRBV2 combines with J gene TRBJ1-2, with D uncertain. V dropped 8 bases and J dropped 8 bases, with 18 bases sitting between them. CDR1 SNHLY and CDR2 FYNNEI come from the germline V gene. The CDR3 is 13 residues long.

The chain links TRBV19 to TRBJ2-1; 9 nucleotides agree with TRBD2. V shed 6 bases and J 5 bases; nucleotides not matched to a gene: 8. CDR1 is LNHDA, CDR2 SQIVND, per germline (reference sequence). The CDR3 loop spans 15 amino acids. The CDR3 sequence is CASRKTGLANNEQFF. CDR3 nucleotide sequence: TGTGCCAGTAGAAAAACGGGACTAGCAAACAATGAGCAGTTCTTC. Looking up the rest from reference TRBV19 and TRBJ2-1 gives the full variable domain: DGGITQSPKYLFRKEGQNVTLSCEQNLNHDAMYWYRQDPGQGLRLIYYSQIVNDFQKGDIAEGYSVSREKKESFPLTVTSAQKNPTAFYLCASRKTGLANNEQFFGPGTRLTVL.

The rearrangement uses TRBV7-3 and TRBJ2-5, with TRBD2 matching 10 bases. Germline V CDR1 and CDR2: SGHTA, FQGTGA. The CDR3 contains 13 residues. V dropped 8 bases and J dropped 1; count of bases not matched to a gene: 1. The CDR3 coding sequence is TGTGCCAGCTCTAGCGGGAGCCAAGAGACCCAGTACTTC. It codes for CASSSGSQETQYF.

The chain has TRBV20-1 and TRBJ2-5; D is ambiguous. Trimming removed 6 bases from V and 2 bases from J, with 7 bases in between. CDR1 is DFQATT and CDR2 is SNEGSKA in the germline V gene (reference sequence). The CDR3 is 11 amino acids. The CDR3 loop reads CSASPQETQYF. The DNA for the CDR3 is TGCAGTGCCAGCCCGCAAGAGACCCAGTACTTC.

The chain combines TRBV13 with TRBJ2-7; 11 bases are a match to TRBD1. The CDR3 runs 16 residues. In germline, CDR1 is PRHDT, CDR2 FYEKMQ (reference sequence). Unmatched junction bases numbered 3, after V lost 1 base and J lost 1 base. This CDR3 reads CASSLVGQGASYEQYF. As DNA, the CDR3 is TGTGCCAGCAGCTTAGTCGGACAGGGGGCTTCCTACGAGCAGTACTTC.

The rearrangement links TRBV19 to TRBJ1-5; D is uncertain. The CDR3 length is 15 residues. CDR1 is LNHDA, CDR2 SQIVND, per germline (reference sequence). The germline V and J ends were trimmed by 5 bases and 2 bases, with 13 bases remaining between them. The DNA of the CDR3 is TGTGCCAGTAGTCCCCCGCCCTTTGGCAATCAGCCCCAGCATTTT. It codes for CASSPPPFGNQPQHF.

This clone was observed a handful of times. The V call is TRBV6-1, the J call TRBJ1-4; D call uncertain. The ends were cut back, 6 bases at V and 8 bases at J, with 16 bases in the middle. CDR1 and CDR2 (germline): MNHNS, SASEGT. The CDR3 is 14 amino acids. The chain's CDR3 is CASRQTLAAEKLFF. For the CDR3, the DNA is TGTGCCAGCAGACAGACTCTTGCGGCCGAAAAACTGTTTTTT.

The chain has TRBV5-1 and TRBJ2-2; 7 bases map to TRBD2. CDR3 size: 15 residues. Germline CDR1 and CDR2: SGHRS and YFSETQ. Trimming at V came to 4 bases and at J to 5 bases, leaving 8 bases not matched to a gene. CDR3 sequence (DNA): TGCGCCAGCAGCAGAGGACTAGGTCGGACCGGGGAGCTGTTTTTT. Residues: CASSRGLGRTGELFF.

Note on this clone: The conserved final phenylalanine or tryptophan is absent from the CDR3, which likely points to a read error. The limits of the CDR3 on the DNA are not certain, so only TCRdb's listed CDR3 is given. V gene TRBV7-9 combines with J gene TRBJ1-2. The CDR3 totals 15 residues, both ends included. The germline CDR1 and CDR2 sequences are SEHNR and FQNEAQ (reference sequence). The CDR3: CASSSPGPLGALWLL.

CDR3: CASSRGPPNQPQHF. CDR3 sequence (DNA): TGCGCCAGCAGCCGGGGACCCCCAAATCAGCCCCAGCATTTT. This chain connects TRBV4-1 to TRBJ1-5; tentatively, D is TRBD1 (5 bases). With 4 bases removed from V and 4 bases from J, the gap between germline ends came to 11 bases. The CDR3 is made up of 14 amino acids. Germline loops: CDR1 MGHRA, CDR2 YSYEKL.

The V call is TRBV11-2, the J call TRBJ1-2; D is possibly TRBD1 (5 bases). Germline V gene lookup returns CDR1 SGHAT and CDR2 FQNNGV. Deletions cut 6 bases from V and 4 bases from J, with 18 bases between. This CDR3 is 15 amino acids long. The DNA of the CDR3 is TGTGCCAGCAGTCAGGTGGCAGGGAAGTCCTATGGCTACACCTTC. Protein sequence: CASSQVAGKSYGYTF.

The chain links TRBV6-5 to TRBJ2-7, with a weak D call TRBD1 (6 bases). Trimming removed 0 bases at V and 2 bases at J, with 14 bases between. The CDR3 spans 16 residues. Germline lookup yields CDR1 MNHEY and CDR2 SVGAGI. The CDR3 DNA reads TGTGCCAGCAGTTACTCGAAGCAGGGGATTGCCTACGAGCAGTACTTC. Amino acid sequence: CASSYSKQGIAYEQYF.

CDR3 nucleotides: TGTGCCAGTACGAGGAGGGACTTCTATGGCTACACCTTC. Translation: CASTRRDFYGYTF. J is TRBJ1-2 and V is TRBV19, with D possibly being TRBD1 (5 bases). V was pared by 7 bases and J by 4 bases, with 13 bases between. CDR1 and CDR2 from the germline V gene are LNHDA and SQIVND (reference sequence). This CDR3 spans 13 amino acids. The full variable domain, with the rest looked up from reference TRBV19 and TRBJ1-2, is DGGITQSPKYLFRKEGQNVTLSCEQNLNHDAMYWYRQDPGQGLRLIYYSQIVNDFQKGDIAEGYSVSREKKESFPLTVTSAQKNPTAFYLCASTRRDFYGYTFGSGTRLTVV.

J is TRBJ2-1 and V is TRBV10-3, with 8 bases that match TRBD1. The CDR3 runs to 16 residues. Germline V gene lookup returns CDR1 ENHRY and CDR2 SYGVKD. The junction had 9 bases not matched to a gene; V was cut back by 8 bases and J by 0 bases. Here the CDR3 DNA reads TGTGCCATCGGGGGCGGACAGGGTAGCTCCTACAATGAGCAGTTCTTC. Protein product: CAIGGGQGSSYNEQFF.

The DNA of the CDR3 is TGTGCCAGCAGCTTACGTCCCACAGATACGCAGTATTTT. Amino acids: CASSLRPTDTQYF. The genes are TRBV7-9 and TRBJ2-3; no definite D call. The CDR3 spans 13 residues. Germline V CDR1 and CDR2: SEHNR, FQNEAQ (reference sequence). V was shortened by 2 bases and J by 2 bases, with 5 bases between the two germline ends.

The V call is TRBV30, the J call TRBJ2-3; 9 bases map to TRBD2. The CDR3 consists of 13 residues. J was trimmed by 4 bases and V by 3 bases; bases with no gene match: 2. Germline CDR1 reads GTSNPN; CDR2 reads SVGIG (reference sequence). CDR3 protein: CAWRLAGPDTQYF. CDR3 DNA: TGTGCCTGGAGGCTAGCGGGACCAGATACGCAGTATTTT.

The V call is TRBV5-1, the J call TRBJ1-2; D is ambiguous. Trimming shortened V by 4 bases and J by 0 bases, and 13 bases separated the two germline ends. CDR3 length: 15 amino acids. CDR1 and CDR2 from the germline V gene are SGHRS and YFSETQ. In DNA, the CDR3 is TGCGCCAGCAGCCTTGACCCCGGGGCTAACTATGGCTACACCTTC. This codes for CASSLDPGANYGYTF.

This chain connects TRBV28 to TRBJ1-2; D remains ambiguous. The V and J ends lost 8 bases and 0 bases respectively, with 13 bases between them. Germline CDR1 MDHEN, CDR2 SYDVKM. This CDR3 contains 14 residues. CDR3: CASGLQLANYGYTF. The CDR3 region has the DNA TGTGCCAGCGGATTACAGCTAGCTAACTATGGCTACACCTTC.

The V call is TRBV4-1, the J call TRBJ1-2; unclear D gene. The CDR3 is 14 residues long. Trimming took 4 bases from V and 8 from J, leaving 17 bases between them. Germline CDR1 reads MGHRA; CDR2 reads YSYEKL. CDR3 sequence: CASSPLMGNSGYTF. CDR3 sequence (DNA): TGCGCCAGCAGCCCCTTGATGGGAAACTCGGGCTACACCTTC.

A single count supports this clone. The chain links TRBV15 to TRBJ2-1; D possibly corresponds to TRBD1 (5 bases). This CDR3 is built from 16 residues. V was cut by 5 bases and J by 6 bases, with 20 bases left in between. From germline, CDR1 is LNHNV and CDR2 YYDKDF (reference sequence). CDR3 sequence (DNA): TGTGCCACCAGCGAGAGTAAGGACACGGGCGGCAATGAGCAGTTCTTC. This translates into CATSESKDTGGNEQFF.

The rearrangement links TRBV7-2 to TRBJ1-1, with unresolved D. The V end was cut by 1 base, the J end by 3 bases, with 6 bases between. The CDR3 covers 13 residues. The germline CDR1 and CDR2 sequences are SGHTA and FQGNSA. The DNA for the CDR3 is TGTGCCAGCAGCTTAGTGGGGTACACTGAAGCTTTCTTT. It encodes CASSLVGYTEAFF.

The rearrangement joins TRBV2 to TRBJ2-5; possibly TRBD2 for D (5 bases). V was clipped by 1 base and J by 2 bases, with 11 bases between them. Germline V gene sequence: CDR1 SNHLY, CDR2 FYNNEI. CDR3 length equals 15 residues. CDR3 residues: CASSEGPAAQETQYF. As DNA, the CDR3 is TGTGCCAGCAGTGAAGGTCCAGCGGCACAAGAGACCCAGTACTTC.

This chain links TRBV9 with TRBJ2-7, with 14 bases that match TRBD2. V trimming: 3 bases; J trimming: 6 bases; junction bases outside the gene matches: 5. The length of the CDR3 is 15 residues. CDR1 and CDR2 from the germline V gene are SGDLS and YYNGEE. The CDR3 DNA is TGTGCCAGCAGCGCGACTAGCGGGAGGGCAAGCGAGCAGTACTTC. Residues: CASSATSGRASEQYF.

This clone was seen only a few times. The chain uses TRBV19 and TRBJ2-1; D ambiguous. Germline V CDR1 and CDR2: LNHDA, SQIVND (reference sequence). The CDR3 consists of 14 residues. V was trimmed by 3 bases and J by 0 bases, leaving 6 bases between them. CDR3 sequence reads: CASSIGGSYNEQFF. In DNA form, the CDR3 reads TGTGCCAGTAGTATCGGCGGCTCCTACAATGAGCAGTTCTTC. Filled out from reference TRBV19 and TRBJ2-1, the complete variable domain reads DGGITQSPKYLFRKEGQNVTLSCEQNLNHDAMYWYRQDPGQGLRLIYYSQIVNDFQKGDIAEGYSVSREKKESFPLTVTSAQKNPTAFYLCASSIGGSYNEQFFGPGTRLTVL.